A selection of T cell receptor beta chains follows, all from one sample in a study of blood T cell repertoires in COVID-19. The table came from immunoSEQ multiplex PCR; TCRdb's copy has only in-frame clones and leaves some out. The sample contains 25,000 to 35,000 clones, 91% of which appear only once. The sequencing input was peripheral blood. Receptors originate from a human donor in a cohort sampled during active COVID-19. Each CDR3 is given with its conserved first and last residue. D genes are given only for firm matches. The listing skips clone size in some rows; elsewhere it reads once, few, many or a size class.

J: TRBJ1-6
V: TRBV11-2
D: .
size: .
DNA: TGTGCCAGCAGCTTGTCTCAGTTTAATTCACCCCTCCACTTT
CDR3: CASSLSQFNSPLHF

J: TRBJ1-2
V: TRBV3-1/TRBV3-2
D: .
size: .
DNA: TGTGCCAGCAGCCAAGTCGACAGTCACTATGGCTACACCTTC
CDR3: CASSQVDSHYGYTF

J: TRBJ1-2
V: TRBV18
D: TRBD1
size: .
DNA: TGTGCCAGCTCACTAAATCCCTCGGGACAGGGCTATGGCTACACCTTC
CDR3: CASSLNPSGQGYGYTF

J: TRBJ2-2
V: TRBV29-1
D: TRBD1
size: .
DNA: TGCAGCGTTACAGGGGGCACCGGGGAGCTGTTTTTT
CDR3: CSVTGGTGELFF

J: TRBJ1-1
V: TRBV19
D: .
size: .
DNA: TGTGCCAGTTTCCCCATGGGGCAGCCTAACACTGAAGCTTTCTTT
CDR3: CASFPMGQPNTEAFF

J: TRBJ1-4
V: TRBV28
D: TRBD1
size: .
DNA: TGTGCCAGCAGCTGGACAGGGAATGAAAAACTGTTTTTT
CDR3: CASSWTGNEKLFF

J: TRBJ1-1
V: TRBV7-3
D: .
size: .
DNA: TGTGCCAGCAGCTTCGGCGGCTCGGTCACTGAAGCTTTCTTT
CDR3: CASSFGGSVTEAFF

J: TRBJ1-4
V: TRBV5-1
D: TRBD1
size: .
DNA: TGCGCCAGCAGCTCGGGACAGGGTGAAAAACTGTTTTTT
CDR3: CASSSGQGEKLFF

J: TRBJ1-2
V: TRBV7-8
D: TRBD1
size: once
DNA: TGTGCCAGCAGCTGGGGACAGGGGCTACCTAACTATGGCTACACCTTC
CDR3: CASSWGQGLPNYGYTF

J: TRBJ1-5
V: TRBV4-1
D: TRBD1
size: .
DNA: TGCGCCAGCAGCCAAGATCTAGAGGAACAGGGGATTGATCCCCAGCATTTT
CDR3: CASSQDLEEQGIDPQHF

J: TRBJ2-1
V: TRBV4-3
D: .
size: .
DNA: TGCGCCAGCAGCCCACAAGGAGGGCTAGTTCTGGACGATGAGCAGTTCTTC
CDR3: CASSPQGGLVLDDEQFF

J: TRBJ1-1
V: TRBV12-3/TRBV12-4
D: .
size: once
DNA: TGTGCCAGCAGTTTAGGGCAGGGGATTAAGGCTTTCTTT
CDR3: CASSLGQGIKAFF

J: TRBJ1-5
V: TRBV7-8
D: .
size: .
DNA: TGTGCCAGCAGCCCACCTAGGGGGAGCAATCAGCCCCAGCATTTT
CDR3: CASSPPRGSNQPQHF

J: TRBJ2-3
V: TRBV6-4
D: TRBD2
size: .
DNA: TGTGCCAGCAGTGACTCGACTAGCGGGGGGGCAGATACGCAGTATTTT
CDR3: CASSDSTSGGADTQYF

J: TRBJ2-1
V: TRBV12-3/TRBV12-4
D: TRBD2
size: .
DNA: TGTGCCAGCTCGAGACCGAGCGGGGGGAAGTTCTTC
CDR3: CASSRPSGGKFF

J: TRBJ1-1
V: TRBV6-5
D: .
size: .
DNA: TGTGCCAGCAGTTTGCTCAGGGTGAACACTGAAGCTTTCTTT
CDR3: CASSLLRVNTEAFF

J: TRBJ1-2
V: TRBV3-1/TRBV3-2
D: .
size: .
DNA: TGTGCCAGCAGTCCAGCCGGGGGGCGCGGTGGCTACACCTTC
CDR3: CASSPAGGRGGYTF

J: TRBJ2-3
V: TRBV7-2
D: TRBD2
size: .
DNA: TGTGCCAGCAGCTTAGTGGCGGGGGGGCGTACAGATACGCAGTATTTT
CDR3: CASSLVAGGRTDTQYF

J: TRBJ2-2
V: TRBV15
D: TRBD1
size: .
DNA: TGTGCCACCAGCAGATCGCGCTCCGGGACAGGAAACACCGGGGAGCTGTTTTTT
CDR3: CATSRSRSGTGNTGELFF

J: TRBJ2-3
V: TRBV19
D: .
size: .
DNA: TGTGCCAGTCAGTGGTCAGGCCATAGCACAGATACGCAGTATTTT
CDR3: CASQWSGHSTDTQYF

J: TRBJ1-2
V: TRBV29-1
D: .
size: once
DNA: TGCAGCGTTGAAGATCGGAGCTATGGCTACACCTTC
CDR3: CSVEDRSYGYTF

J: TRBJ2-2
V: TRBV27
D: .
size: .
DNA: TGTGCCAGCAGAGTACTAGGGAGGACCGGGGAGCTGTTTTTT
CDR3: CASRVLGRTGELFF

J: TRBJ2-1
V: TRBV5-1
D: TRBD2
size: .
DNA: TGCGCCAGCAGCTTGGAACGGGGGGACTACAATGAGCAGTTCTTC
CDR3: CASSLERGDYNEQFF

J: TRBJ1-1
V: TRBV6-1
D: TRBD1
size: .
DNA: TGTGCCAGCAGTGAACTCTGGACAGGAGCTTTCTTT
CDR3: CASSELWTGAFF

J: TRBJ2-5
V: TRBV7-3
D: TRBD1
size: .
DNA: TGTGCCAGCAGCTTGCTATCAGGGGGCTTAGAGACCCAGTACTTC
CDR3: CASSLLSGGLETQYF

J: TRBJ2-3
V: TRBV6-5
D: TRBD2
size: .
DNA: TGTGCCAGCAGCAACAGAGTCGGGGGGACAGATACGCAGTATTTT
CDR3: CASSNRVGGTDTQYF

J: TRBJ1-6
V: TRBV28
D: .
size: .
DNA: TGTGCCAGCAGATCCAGGGGCAGCAATTCACCCCTCCACTTT
CDR3: CASRSRGSNSPLHF

J: TRBJ2-3
V: TRBV9
D: TRBD2
size: .
DNA: TGTGCCAGCAGCGAAGGAGCGGGAGGGTCCCCGTATAGCACAGATACGCAGTATTTT
CDR3: CASSEGAGGSPYSTDTQYF

J: TRBJ1-1
V: TRBV7-2
D: .
size: .
DNA: TGTGCCAGCAGCTTATGGTCGGTGAACACTGAAGCTTTCTTT
CDR3: CASSLWSVNTEAFF

J: TRBJ2-6
V: TRBV7-9
D: TRBD1
size: .
DNA: TGTGCCAGCAGCTTAAATCCAGGGACAGCCTTTCAACTGGCCAACGTCCTGACTTTC
CDR3: CASSLNPGTAFQLANVLTF

J: TRBJ2-1
V: TRBV5-4
D: .
size: .
DNA: TGTGCCAGCAGTCTGGACTACTCCTACAATGAGCAGTTCTTC
CDR3: CASSLDYSYNEQFF

J: TRBJ1-6
V: TRBV19
D: TRBD1
size: .
DNA: TGTGCCAGTAGTTCTACGCCGGGACAGTTAATCTCACCCCTCCACTTT
CDR3: CASSSTPGQLISPLHF

J: TRBJ1-2
V: TRBV25-1
D: .
size: .
DNA: TGTGCCAGCAGTGTGCAGGGCTGGTATGGCTACACCTTC
CDR3: CASSVQGWYGYTF

J: TRBJ2-1
V: TRBV19
D: TRBD1
size: .
DNA: TGTGCCAGTATAAACCGGGACAGGGGGCGCAGTGAGCAGTTCTTC
CDR3: CASINRDRGRSEQFF

J: TRBJ1-2
V: TRBV29-1
D: .
size: .
DNA: TGCAGCGTTGAGCCCACTCCAGGGGGCTACACCTTC
CDR3: CSVEPTPGGYTF

J: TRBJ2-1
V: TRBV5-4
D: TRBD1
size: once
DNA: TGTGCCAGCAGCACGGGACAGGAGCCCTACAATGAGCAGTTCTTC
CDR3: CASSTGQEPYNEQFF

J: TRBJ2-4
V: TRBV6-5
D: .
size: .
DNA: TGTGCCAGCCGAAGAGACAGGCTAGCCAAAAACATTCAGTACTTC
CDR3: CASRRDRLAKNIQYF

J: TRBJ2-2
V: TRBV19
D: TRBD2
size: once
DNA: TGTGCCAGTAGTGGCCGGACTAGCGGTTACACCGGGGAGCTGTTTTTT
CDR3: CASSGRTSGYTGELFF

J: TRBJ1-1
V: TRBV15
D: .
size: .
DNA: TGTGCCACCAGCAGAGATCGCACAGTGGGCACTGAAGCTTTCTTT
CDR3: CATSRDRTVGTEAFF

J: TRBJ2-1
V: TRBV4-3
D: .
size: .
DNA: TGCGCCAGCAGCTGGAGAATTTCTTCCTACAATGAGCAGTTCTTC
CDR3: CASSWRISSYNEQFF

J: TRBJ1-3
V: TRBV9
D: .
size: .
DNA: TGTGCCAGCAGCGTAGCGGGGATCTCTGGAAACACCATATATTTT
CDR3: CASSVAGISGNTIYF

J: TRBJ2-3
V: TRBV10-3
D: TRBD2
size: .
DNA: TGTGCCATCAGTTGGTCCACTAGCGGGGGTAGCACAGATACGCAGTATTTT
CDR3: CAISWSTSGGSTDTQYF

J: TRBJ2-1
V: TRBV19
D: TRBD1
size: .
DNA: TGTGCCAGTAGTATAAGGGGACAGGGGTATGAGCAGTTCTTC
CDR3: CASSIRGQGYEQFF

J: TRBJ2-2
V: TRBV7-2
D: .
size: .
DNA: TGTGCCAGCAGCTTGCGGGGGCAGAACACCGGGGAGCTGTTTTTT
CDR3: CASSLRGQNTGELFF

J: TRBJ2-5
V: TRBV27
D: .
size: .
DNA: TGTGCCAGCACCCAGGACAGAGGCTTATGGGAGACCCAGTACTTC
CDR3: CASTQDRGLWETQYF

J: TRBJ2-1
V: TRBV4-1
D: .
size: .
DNA: TGCGCCAGCAGCCAAGGGGGCGGTGCCTACAATGAGCAGTTCTTC
CDR3: CASSQGGGAYNEQFF

J: TRBJ2-3
V: TRBV5-4
D: .
size: .
DNA: TGTGCCAGCAGCGTTAGCGGCACAGATACGCAGTATTTT
CDR3: CASSVSGTDTQYF

J: TRBJ2-1
V: TRBV3-1/TRBV3-2
D: TRBD2
size: .
DNA: TGTGCCAGCAGCCCTCTAGCGGGAGTAGATAATGAGCAGTTCTTC
CDR3: CASSPLAGVDNEQFF

J: TRBJ1-5
V: TRBV28
D: .
size: .
DNA: TGTGCCAGGCGGGTGGAGCCCCAGCATTTT
CDR3: CARRVEPQHF

J: TRBJ2-5
V: TRBV6-2/TRBV6-3
D: TRBD1
size: .
DNA: TGTGCCAGCAGTTACTGGACAGGGTCCCAAGAGACCCAGTACTTC
CDR3: CASSYWTGSQETQYF

J: TRBJ1-5
V: TRBV5-4
D: .
size: .
DNA: TGTGCCAGCAGCCTACAGGGAAGGGATCAGCCCCAGCATTTT
CDR3: CASSLQGRDQPQHF

J: TRBJ2-1
V: TRBV6-5
D: TRBD2
size: .
DNA: TGTGCCAGCAGTTACTTCTCTAGCGGGGAAAGTGAGCAGTTCTTC
CDR3: CASSYFSSGESEQFF

J: TRBJ2-1
V: TRBV19
D: TRBD2
size: .
DNA: TGTGCCAGTAGTACACTAGCGGGGGTATACAATGAGCAGTTCTTC
CDR3: CASSTLAGVYNEQFF

J: TRBJ2-3
V: TRBV7-7
D: TRBD2
size: .
DNA: TGTGCTAGCAGCTTAAGTGCAGCGGGGGGCACAGATACGCAGTATTTT
CDR3: CASSLSAAGGTDTQYF

J: TRBJ1-1
V: TRBV6-1
D: .
size: .
DNA: TGTGCCACCACTGAAGCGGGGGGGCGTAATGGTCTCACTGAAGCTTTCTTT
CDR3: CATTEAGGRNGLTEAFF